This TCR beta chain was retrieved from a study of cytomegalovirus exposure and HLA in healthy donors. General study points: CMV serostatus alone was available as immune exposure information. Several top significant clusters appeared, in a later analysis, to be linked to common viral pathogens. A missense variant in DCLRE1C was later tied to TCR beta V- and J-gene trimming. The study dropped some indistinguishable V segments, TRBV6-2 and TRBV6-3 among them.

A single count supports this clone. Its antigen remains unidentified. Trimming at V came to 3 bases and at J to 2 bases, leaving 5 bases not matched to a gene. From germline, CDR1 is LNHNV and CDR2 YYDKDF (reference sequence). The length of the CDR3 is 16 residues. PCR primers comprised 60 Vbeta and 13 Jbeta primers. The protocol was immunoSEQ multiplex PCR, while the TCRdb copy is restricted to in-frame clones and leaves out a portion. The data hold around 150,000 clones, with less than 80% observed a single time. Sample: PBMCs. This TCR came from a female donor in good health and CMV-seropositive. The chain combines TRBV15 with TRBJ2-7; 12 bases agree with TRBD2. As DNA, the CDR3 is TGTGCCACCAGCAGCACTAGCGGGAGGTCCGCCTACGAGCAGTACTTC. Amino acids: CATSSTSGRSAYEQYF. Based on the CDR3 plus reference TRBV15 and TRBJ2-7, the full variable domain is DAMVIQNPRYQVTQFGKPVTLSCSQTLNHNVMYWYQQKSSQAPKLLFHYYDKDFNNEADTPDNFQSRRPNTSFCFLDIRSPGLGDTAMYLCATSSTSGRSAYEQYFGPGTRLTVT.